Listed below are T cell receptor beta chains from one sample, sequenced in a study of shared clonotypes between healthy human individuals. TCRdb keeps only in-frame clones here, not all; method: immunoSEQ multiplex PCR. The sample contains about 2.1 million clones, 93% of which appear only once. Sequenced: naive CD8+ T cells from PBMCs. All receptors derive from a man aged 18 to 29 in good health. Some clones in this sample may be carry-over from other donors' samples. Each CDR3 is given with its conserved first and last residue. The D gene is left open where the match is weak. A clone size is listed for some rows: how often the clone was seen (once, few, many), or a class if it is expanded.

J | D | size | V | CDR3 | DNA
TRBJ1-2 | TRBD1 | once | TRBV6-5 | CASSYVRGANYGYTF | TGTGCCAGCAGTTACGTCAGGGGGGCTAACTATGGCTACACCTTC
TRBJ2-1 | TRBD2 | . | TRBV4-2 | CASSQDSGSPGDEQFF | TGTGCCAGCAGCCAAGATAGCGGGAGTCCAGGCGATGAGCAGTTCTTC
TRBJ2-2 | TRBD2 | . | TRBV5-1 | CASSSSSGSSTGELFF | TGCGCCAGCAGCTCTTCTAGCGGGAGTAGTACCGGGGAGCTGTTTTTT
TRBJ1-2 | . | once | TRBV15 | CATSSETGLYGYTF | TGTGCCACCAGCAGTGAAACAGGACTCTATGGCTACACCTTC
TRBJ2-7 | . | once | TRBV4-1 | CASSQDSRAYEQYF | TGCGCCAGCAGCCAAGATTCCAGGGCTTACGAGCAGTACTTC
TRBJ2-7 | . | . | TRBV28 | CASSFSTTYEQYF | TGTGCCAGCAGTTTCTCAACAACCTACGAGCAGTACTTC
TRBJ2-7 | . | . | TRBV5-5 | CASSFVQGYEQYF | TGTGCCAGCAGCTTCGTACAGGGCTACGAGCAGTACTTC
TRBJ2-5 | . | . | TRBV6-5 | CASSYGSGVEQYF | TGTGCCAGCAGTTACGGGAGCGGCGTGGAGCAGTACTTC
TRBJ1-1 | . | few | TRBV5-6 | CASSLAPGDTEAFF | TGTGCCAGCAGCTTGGCCCCAGGGGACACTGAAGCTTTCTTT
TRBJ2-2 | . | . | TRBV7-9 | CASSLARKQEITGELFF | TGTGCCAGCAGCTTAGCGCGTAAACAGGAAATCACCGGGGAGCTGTTTTTT
TRBJ2-3 | TRBD2 | . | TRBV11-2 | CASSLRLAGGTDTQYF | TGTGCCAGCAGCTTGCGGCTAGCGGGGGGCACAGATACGCAGTATTTT
TRBJ1-1 | TRBD1 | . | TRBV14 | CASSQDRRRTGTAEAFF | TGTGCCAGCAGCCAAGATAGAAGGAGGACAGGGACGGCTGAAGCTTTCTTT
TRBJ2-6 | . | . | TRBV7-9 | CAGTGPSGANVLTF | TGTGCCGGTACAGGTCCCTCTGGGGCCAACGTCCTGACTTTC
TRBJ2-2 | . | . | TRBV28 | CASSSGGPVGAGELFF | TGTGCCAGCAGTTCCGGGGGCCCAGTAGGGGCCGGGGAGCTGTTTTTT
TRBJ1-1 | . | . | TRBV13 | CASSFPGGRGKGTEAFF | TGTGCCAGCAGCTTTCCGGGAGGGCGTGGAAAGGGGACTGAAGCTTTCTTT
TRBJ2-1 | . | once | TRBV14 | CASSQPTPWNEQFF | TGTGCCAGCAGCCAACCGACCCCTTGGAATGAGCAGTTCTTC
TRBJ2-7 | . | . | TRBV19 | CASSITGLYEQYF | TGTGCCAGTAGTATAACAGGACTCTACGAGCAGTACTTC
TRBJ2-7 | . | once | TRBV28 | CASTLDLFSYEQYF | TGTGCCAGCACCCTTGACTTATTCTCCTACGAGCAGTACTTC
TRBJ1-1 | . | . | TRBV4-1 | CASSQEVRGNTEAFF | TGCGCCAGCAGCCAAGAGGTGCGGGGGAACACTGAAGCTTTCTTT
TRBJ1-3 | . | once | TRBV11-2 | CASSFSGNTIYF | TGTGCCAGCAGCTTTTCTGGAAACACCATATATTTT
TRBJ1-5 | TRBD1 | . | TRBV7-9 | CASSSTRWTGQPQHF | TGTGCCAGCAGCTCCACCCGATGGACAGGTCAGCCCCAGCATTTT
TRBJ1-5 | TRBD1 | . | TRBV7-9 | CASSGHGQGGMPQHF | TGTGCCAGCAGCGGCCACGGACAGGGGGGGATGCCCCAGCATTTT
TRBJ2-3 | TRBD1 | . | TRBV9 | CASEVGTGPHTQYF | TGTGCCAGCGAGGTCGGGACAGGGCCACATACGCAGTATTTT
TRBJ2-3 | TRBD2 | . | TRBV7-2 | CASSQGTSGRVPDTQYF | TGTGCCAGCAGCCAAGGGACTAGCGGGAGGGTGCCAGATACGCAGTATTTT
TRBJ1-2 | TRBD1 | . | TRBV10-3 | CAISESSVGTGGSRNYGYTF | TGTGCCATCAGTGAGTCATCCGTGGGGACAGGGGGCTCACGTAACTATGGCTACACCTTC
TRBJ2-1 | TRBD1 | . | TRBV5-5 | CASSLVWDRGNEQFF | TGTGCCAGCAGCTTGGTCTGGGACAGGGGGAATGAGCAGTTCTTC
TRBJ2-7 | TRBD2 | . | TRBV27 | CASSLYGRGGYSEQYF | TGTGCCAGCAGTTTATACGGGCGGGGGGGATACAGCGAGCAGTACTTC
TRBJ2-7 | . | . | TRBV9 | CASSTDNYEQYF | TGTGCCAGCAGCACGGACAACTACGAGCAGTACTTC
TRBJ1-1 | . | . | TRBV21-1 | CASSRPREGDTEAFF | TGTGCCAGCAGCAGACCCCGGGAGGGGGACACTGAAGCTTTCTTT